This passage covers 7 T cell receptor beta chains from one sample sequenced in a study of shared clonotypes between healthy human individuals. Naive CD8 cells lacked CD45RO, underwent positive selection for CCR7 and left out terminally differentiated effector memory CD45RA+ cells. The assay was immunoSEQ multiplex PCR, and TCRdb's table has in-frame clones only and misses some. The data show about 2 million clones, about 95% seen once. Sequencing used naive CD8+ T cells sorted from blood. The receptors were gathered from a man younger than 35 in good health.

CDR3 coding DNA: TGTGCCAGCAGTTCCGATGAGGCCTACGAGCAGTACTTC. Residues: CASSSDEAYEQYF. This chain joins TRBV7-9 and TRBJ2-7; D remains unclear. Germline V gene lookup returns CDR1 SEHNR and CDR2 FQNEAQ (reference sequence). The CDR3 has 13 residues. V lost 6 bases, J lost 2 bases, and 11 bases lay in between.

Concerning this clone itself: Distinct nucleotide sequences in the sample also encode this CDR3. The CDR3 spells CASSFGSPSTDTQYF. CDR3 nucleotide sequence: TGTGCCAGCAGCTTCGGGAGTCCTAGCACAGATACGCAGTATTTT. The chain carries TRBV5-6 and TRBJ2-3; maybe TRBD2 (6 bases). The CDR3 consists of 15 residues. CDR1 and CDR2 (germline): SGHDT, YYEEEE. V lost 2 bases to trimming and J lost 0 bases, with 10 bases between them.

This chain joins TRBV5-6 and TRBJ1-5; no reliable D call. The CDR3 is 14 amino acids. Germline CDR1 and CDR2: SGHDT and YYEEEE. Trimming left V 4 bases short and J 6 bases short, with 14 bases between. Written as DNA, the CDR3 is TGTGCCAGCAGCCCCGGAGGGTCGGCTCAGCCCCAGCATTTT. This sequence encodes CASSPGGSAQPQHF.

CDR3 in amino acids: CASSLVTGLGGYTF. CDR3 nucleotides: TGTGCCAGCAGCTTGGTTACGGGGCTAGGTGGCTACACCTTC. This chain joins TRBV5-6 and TRBJ1-2; D might be TRBD1 (5 bases). Trimming stripped 0 bases from V and 7 bases from J, with 13 bases between. Germline V lookup: CDR1 SGHDT, CDR2 YYEEEE. This CDR3 contains 14 residues.

V usage is TRBV4-1 and J usage is TRBJ2-3; 9 nucleotides agree with TRBD2. This CDR3 region has 17 residues. The V and J ends lost 3 bases and 4 bases, in that order; junction bases with no gene match: 11. From germline, CDR1 is MGHRA and CDR2 YSYEKL. Here the CDR3 DNA reads TGCGCCAGCAGCCAGATCTTAGCGGGGGAATGGGCAGATACGCAGTATTTT. It encodes CASSQILAGEWADTQYF.

The rearrangement links TRBV12-2 to TRBJ2-6. TRBV12-2 is annotated as a pseudogene. This CDR3 has 15 amino acids. CDR3 bases: TGTGCAAGTCGCTTAGAAGTCTCTGGGGCCAACGTCCTGACTTTC. Its protein is CASRLEVSGANVLTF.

The chain carries TRBV19 and TRBJ1-1, with D perhaps TRBD1 (5 bases). Trimming cost V 0 bases and J 2 bases, with 13 bases left between them. This CDR3 has 16 residues. Germline CDR1 reads LNHDA; CDR2 reads SQIVND (reference sequence). The CDR3 DNA reads as TGTGCCAGTAGTATAGATCCTGGGGCCCGAAACACTGAAGCTTTCTTT. Protein: CASSIDPGARNTEAFF. Variable domain in full (rest from reference TRBV19 and TRBJ1-1): DGGITQSPKYLFRKEGQNVTLSCEQNLNHDAMYWYRQDPGQGLRLIYYSQIVNDFQKGDIAEGYSVSREKKESFPLTVTSAQKNPTAFYLCASSIDPGARNTEAFFGQGTRLTVV.